This TCR beta chain was retrieved from a study of cytomegalovirus exposure and HLA in healthy donors. Study-wide results and limits: Association of a missense DCLRE1C variant with TCR beta V- and J-gene trimming was reported in a later analysis. Links to common viral pathogens appeared, in a later analysis, for several of the most significant clusters.

Both 60 Vbeta primers and 13 Jbeta primers went into the PCR. Clones were read by immunoSEQ multiplex PCR, and TCRdb kept only the in-frame ones, dropping some. Among 110,000 to 150,000 clones listed, approximately 82% were seen once. Points on this clone: Antigen: not known.

The V end was cut by 3 bases, the J end by 3 bases, with 8 bases between. The CDR3 has 13 residues. Per germline, CDR1 SEHNR and CDR2 FQNEAQ (reference sequence). Sequences were obtained from PBMCs. V usage is TRBV7-9 and J usage is TRBJ1-2; D remains unclear. The origin of this receptor is a woman aged 55-70 years in good health and CMV-seropositive. The DNA for the CDR3 is TGTGCCAGCAGCTTGCCGGGTGACTATGGCTACACCTTC. Its protein is CASSLPGDYGYTF.